This entry is about one T cell receptor beta chain. Total RNA amounting to around 530 ng was the source from which TCR beta cDNA was made with a constant-region primer. Slightly modified ARM-PCR served as the procedure for the TCR beta libraries. These libraries came from three rounds of nested multiplex PCR. TCRdb redid the calling of the multiplex PCR reads with MiXCR, one entry per CDR3 protein. The sample lists around 120,000 distinct CDR3 sequences, 65% to 75% occurring once. This sample is drawn from a study of tumor-infiltrating lymphocytes in primary liver carcinoma. Study details: Men and women, 30 to 69 years of age, made up the patients.

DNA and RNA were both co-extracted from approximately 22-30 mg of bulk tissue that had not been sorted. This clonotype was sampled from a woman aged 55-75 years with primary liver carcinoma and hepatitis B virus infection. Material: tumor-adjacent normal liver tissue.

The CDR3 bases are TGTACCGGCAGTTCCTTAACAGGGGATTGGATCACTGAAGCTTTCTTT. Its translation: CTGSSLTGDWITEAFF. V usage is TRBV11-2 and J usage is TRBJ1-1; 7 bases are a match to TRBD1. Germline V CDR1 and CDR2: SGHAT, FQNNGV. There are 16 residues in the CDR3.